This TCR beta chain was profiled in a study of blood T cells in healthy people across ages. Primed by a sample-barcoded 5' primer and a J-beta primer mix, a second PCR proceeded for 7 to 11 cycles. MiXCR, applied by TCRdb to the 5' RACE reads, yields one record per CDR3 protein. Here the sample spans some 1.4 million distinct CDR3 sequences, 42% being singletons. Germline loops: CDR1 MNHEY, CDR2 SMNVEV (reference sequence). V was clipped by 1 base and J by 8 bases; unmatched bases: 13. The CDR3 consists of 17 residues. Worth noting for this clonotype: No antigen is known for it.

Study observations and caveats: Unsorted PBMC input precluded a conclusive naive versus antigen-experienced comparison. Roughly linearly, TCR beta diversity per million T cells fell as age increased.

The gene calls are TRBV27 and TRBJ2-1, with TRBD2 identical over 8 bases. This TCR was sampled from a woman younger than 30 in good health. The sequenced sample consisted of blood. CDR3 amino acids: CASSLFGRGGRRDEQFF. CDR3 coding DNA: TGTGCCAGCAGTTTATTTGGACGGGGGGGTCGCAGGGATGAGCAGTTCTTC.